The 17 T cell receptor beta chains reported below all come from one sample, sequenced in a study of T cells in Graves' hyperthyroidism and ophthalmopathy. The investigators amplified TCR beta CDR3 regions from RNA transcripts. The primer set for the first-round RT-PCR of the TCR CDR3 was HTBI. TCRdb itself ran the multiplex PCR reads through MiXCR, one entry per CDR3 protein. The repertoire consists of about 600,000 distinct CDR3 sequences, with around 15% occurring once and the leading ten covering 2.5% to 4%. Source material: blood. All receptors come from a woman in her 40s with Graves' ophthalmopathy.

This clonotype was recorded many times. CDR3 region: CASSLMRDEQYF. The CDR3 coding sequence is TGTGCCAGCAGCTTAATGAGGGACGAGCAGTACTTC. The rearrangement joins TRBV11-2 to TRBJ2-7; D is possibly TRBD2 (5 bases). Germline CDR1 reads SGHAT; CDR2 reads FQNNGV. The CDR3 consists of 12 residues. The V end lost 2 bases, the J end lost 5 bases, and 7 bases lay between the germline ends.

This clonotype appeared many times. The genes are TRBV28 and TRBJ1-2, with D tentatively TRBD1 (6 bases). Germline assignment: CDR1 MDHEN and CDR2 SYDVKM. V lost 6 bases, J lost 5 bases, and 13 bases lay in between. The CDR3 length is 13 residues. The CDR3 protein is CASSARGLYGYTF. CDR3 nucleotides: TGTGCCAGCAGCGCTAGGGGGTTATATGGCTACACCTTC.

This clonotype has more than one count but fewer than ten. The chain couples TRBV11-2 to TRBJ2-7; D is ambiguous. This CDR3 contains 16 residues. V lost 5 bases, J lost 0 bases, and 17 bases lay in between. CDR1 is SGHAT, CDR2 FQNNGV, per germline. CDR3 coding DNA: TGTGCCAGCAGCCCCCCCCACCCAGCCGTCTCCTACGAGCAGTACTTC. Its translation is CASSPPHPAVSYEQYF.

This clonotype was seen a few times. The rearrangement links TRBV27 to TRBJ2-7, with 10 bases matching TRBD1. CDR3 size: 16 residues. Germline V CDR1 and CDR2: MNHEY, SMNVEV (reference sequence). V trimming: 0 bases; J trimming: 5 bases; junction bases outside the gene matches: 7. The CDR3 nucleotides are TGTGCCAGCAGTTTATCCGGGACAGGGGCTATCAACGAGCAGTACTTC. It encodes CASSLSGTGAINEQYF.

This clonotype was counted ten times or more. The chain couples TRBV20-1 to TRBJ2-1; no firm D call. From germline, CDR1 is DFQATT and CDR2 SNEGSKA (reference sequence). The V gene lost 6 bases and the J gene lost 2 bases, with 14 bases spanning the gap. CDR3 length: 14 amino acids. The CDR3 bases are TGCAGTGCCGCGAGGAGTGGCCCCTACAATGAGCAGTTCTTC. It encodes CSAARSGPYNEQFF.

This clonotype was observed many times. This chain joins TRBV5-5 and TRBJ1-2; D is perhaps TRBD1 (5 bases). V dropped 0 bases and J dropped 8 bases, with 14 bases sitting between them. CDR1 and CDR2 (germline): SGHKS, YYEKEE (reference sequence). CDR3 length: 14 amino acids. The CDR3 DNA sequence: TGTGCCAGCAGCTTGGGGGGGATCATCCTCGGCTACACCTTC. Its translation: CASSLGGIILGYTF.

The gene calls are TRBV5-6 and TRBJ2-2; perhaps TRBD1 as D (5 bases). Trimming shortened V by 0 bases and J by 6 bases, and 12 bases separated the two germline ends. CDR3 length equals 15 residues. CDR1 is SGHDT and CDR2 is YYEEEE in the germline V gene. The CDR3 region has the DNA TGTGCCAGCAGCTTGGAAGGGGTAGGCGCCGGGGAGCTGTTTTTT. It translates to CASSLEGVGAGELFF.

For this clonotype: Just one base apart from a much larger clone, this may be a read error. The chain links TRBV11-2 to TRBJ2-3; D perhaps matches TRBD2 (6 bases). CDR3 length: 17 residues. The germline V gene encodes CDR1 SGHAT and CDR2 FQNNGV. Between the trimmed V and J ends, which lost 5 bases and 3 bases, there was a span of 21 bases. The CDR3 DNA is TGTGCCAGCAGCATGACTAAGACTAGTTTGGGGACAGATACGCAGTATTTT. It specifies CASSMTKTSLGTDTQYF.

The chain recombines TRBV6-1 with TRBJ1-4; TRBD1 aligns across 8 bases. Trimming took 10 bases from V and 4 from J; bases not matched to a gene: 8. The CDR3 spans 14 residues. Germline CDR1 reads MNHNS; CDR2 reads SASEGT. CDR3 in DNA: TGTGCCACCAAAAGGACAGGGCTTAATGAAAAACTGTTTTTT. It translates to CATKRTGLNEKLFF.

Many counts were recorded for this clonotype. This chain connects TRBV27 to TRBJ2-1, with 7 bases identical to TRBD2. With 6 bases clipped from V and 5 bases from J, the junction kept 10 bases outside the gene matches. The CDR3 length is 15 residues. CDR1 and CDR2 (germline): MNHEY, SMNVEV (reference sequence). The CDR3 loop is CASSLRTRPNNEQFF. As DNA, the CDR3 is TGTGCCAGCAGCTTAAGGACTAGGCCTAACAATGAGCAGTTCTTC.

This clonotype showed up just a few times. The gene calls are TRBV27 and TRBJ2-1, with D possibly matching TRBD2 (5 bases). Germline V CDR1 and CDR2: MNHEY, SMNVEV (reference sequence). The CDR3 is made up of 15 amino acids. V lost 5 bases and J 4 bases, leaving 15 bases between the germline ends. The chain's CDR3 is CASSLATTGYNEQFF. The DNA of the CDR3 is TGTGCCAGCAGTCTTGCCACGACGGGGTACAATGAGCAGTTCTTC.

This clonotype was detected ten times or more. CDR3 loop: CASSGLGGGGQPQHF. The CDR3 DNA sequence: TGTGCCAGCAGTGGCCTTGGCGGGGGCGGACAGCCCCAGCATTTT. V usage is TRBV6-1 and J usage is TRBJ1-5; tentative D call: TRBD1 (6 bases). Trimming removed 4 bases at V and 7 bases at J, with 17 bases between. There are 15 residues in the CDR3. Per the germline V gene, CDR1 is MNHNS and CDR2 is SASEGT.

This clonotype has just a few counts. The chain uses TRBV18 and TRBJ1-6; 10 bases are a match to TRBD1. The V and J ends lost 1 base and 10 bases, in that order; junction bases with no gene match: 1. CDR3 size: 14 residues. CDR1 is KGHSH and CDR2 is LQKENI in the germline V gene. As DNA, the CDR3 is TGTGCCAGCTCACCACGACAGGGGGCCTCACCCCTCCACTTT. Translation: CASSPRQGASPLHF.

This clonotype came up many times. This chain connects TRBV28 to TRBJ2-7, with D perhaps assigned TRBD1 or TRBD2 (6 bases each). The V end was cut by 6 bases, the J end by 3 bases, with 30 bases between. The CDR3 runs 19 residues. Per the germline V gene, CDR1 is MDHEN and CDR2 is SYDVKM. The CDR3 nucleotides are TGTGCCAGCAGCCCCACAGGGATAACTTTCGTAGCGGACAACTACGAGCAGTACTTC. Protein sequence: CASSPTGITFVADNYEQYF.

Regarding this clonotype: One base away lies a much larger clone, so this may be a sequencing read error. The chain employs TRBV20-1 and TRBJ2-7; 8 positions agree with TRBD1. The J segment lost 7 bases and the V segment lost 3 bases, leaving 14 bases of the junction unmatched. The CDR3 spans 15 residues. The germline CDR1 and CDR2 sequences are DFQATT and SNEGSKA (reference sequence). CDR3 residues: CSASPSPAGGREQYF. The CDR3 DNA is TGCAGTGCTAGCCCCAGTCCGGCAGGGGGCCGGGAGCAGTACTTC.

In this sample, this clonotype turned up many times. The CDR3 DNA reads as TGTGCCAGCAGCAACCTCTTCGGGCCGCAGGGGCAGTACTTC. Its protein is CASSNLFGPQGQYF. The gene calls are TRBV28 and TRBJ2-7; D possibly corresponds to TRBD1 (5 bases). In germline, CDR1 is MDHEN, CDR2 SYDVKM. The CDR3 consists of 14 residues. Between the trimmed V and J ends, which lost 6 bases and 9 bases, there was a span of 21 bases.

This clonotype was found a few times. The rearrangement joins TRBV20-1 to TRBJ2-5; D gene ambiguous. V gave up 2 bases and J gave up 5 bases, with 12 bases separating them. Germline V gene lookup returns CDR1 DFQATT and CDR2 SNEGSKA (reference sequence). The CDR3 has 13 residues. CDR3 in amino acids: CSARRPQAETQYF. The CDR3 bases are TGCAGTGCTAGAAGGCCCCAGGCGGAGACCCAGTACTTC.